This TCR beta chain appears in the sequencing data of a study of molecular identifiers for immune sequencing clone quantification. This clonotype was recorded at least ten times. TCRdb re-called the PCR reads with MiXCR, one entry per CDR3 protein. In the table there are about 640,000 distinct CDR3 sequences, 20% of which are singletons. V dropped 0 bases and J dropped 2 bases, with 11 bases sitting between them. The length of the CDR3 is 15 residues. In germline, CDR1 is LGHNA, CDR2 YSLEER. The rearrangement links TRBV4-3 to TRBJ2-7; tentatively, D is TRBD1 (6 bases). Material: naive CD8+ T cells from blood, with Jurkat cell RNA spiked in. Subset: FACS-sorted CD8+CD4-CCR7+CD45RA+ naive T cells. This clonotype was sampled from a human donor in good health. Some libraries in this study had Jurkat cell RNA spiked in. As DNA, the CDR3 is TGCGCCAGCAGCCAAGATCGTGGGACACCCTACGAGCAGTACTTC. This translates into CASSQDRGTPYEQYF.